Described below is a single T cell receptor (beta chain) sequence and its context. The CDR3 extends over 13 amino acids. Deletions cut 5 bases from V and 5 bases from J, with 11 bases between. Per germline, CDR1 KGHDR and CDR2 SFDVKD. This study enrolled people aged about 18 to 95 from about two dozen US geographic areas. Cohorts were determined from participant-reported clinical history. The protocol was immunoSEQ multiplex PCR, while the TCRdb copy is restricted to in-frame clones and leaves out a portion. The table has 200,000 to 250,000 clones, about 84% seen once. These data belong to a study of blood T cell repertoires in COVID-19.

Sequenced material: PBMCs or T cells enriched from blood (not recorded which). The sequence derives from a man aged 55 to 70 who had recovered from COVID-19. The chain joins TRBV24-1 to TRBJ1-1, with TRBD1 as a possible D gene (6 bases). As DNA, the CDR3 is TGTGCCACCAGTGGGAAGGGGGGGACTGAAGCTTTCTTT. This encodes CATSGKGGTEAFF.